These 5 T cell receptor beta chains share one sample of origin, sequenced in a study of blood T cell repertoires in COVID-19. Clones were sequenced by immunoSEQ multiplex PCR, and TCRdb holds only the in-frame ones, with some missing. This table has roughly 240,000 clones, 86% appearing once. The material sequenced was peripheral blood. Every receptor here comes from a woman older than 75 with COVID-19, enrolled during active disease.

CDR3 sequence reads: CASASGGKNYGYTF. CDR3 DNA: TGCGCCAGCGCCTCGGGGGGGAAGAACTATGGCTACACCTTC. The rearrangement uses TRBV5-1 and TRBJ1-2, with TRBD1 as a possible D gene (5 bases). CDR1 SGHRS and CDR2 YFSETQ come from the germline V gene. Trimming took off 7 bases at V and 2 bases at J, with 15 bases between the two ends. CDR3 size: 14 residues.

The chain links TRBV19 to TRBJ1-1, with a possible D match to TRBD1 (5 bases). The V end was cut by 6 bases, the J end by 1 base, with 9 bases between. CDR3 size: 13 residues. CDR1 is LNHDA, CDR2 SQIVND, per germline (reference sequence). CDR3 DNA: TGTGCCAGTAGCCGTGACAGGAACACTGAAGCTTTCTTT. Its translation: CASSRDRNTEAFF.

The DNA for the CDR3 is TGCGCCAGCAGCTTGTATTCCCTCCTTCAGGCGCCTGAGCAGTTCTTC. It encodes CASSLYSLLQAPEQFF. This chain joins TRBV5-1 and TRBJ2-1; no clear D gene. CDR3 length: 16 residues. Trimming removed 1 base at V and 9 bases at J, with 20 bases between. Germline V gives CDR1 SGHRS, CDR2 YFSETQ.

This clone was found a few times. The gene calls are TRBV4-2 and TRBJ2-1; TRBD2 agrees at 7 bases. Trimming took 0 bases from V and 3 from J; bases not matched to a gene: 2. This CDR3 has 15 amino acids. Germline V gene sequence: CDR1 LGHNA, CDR2 YNFKEQ. The CDR3 DNA sequence: TGTGCCAGCAGCCAAGAGTCTAGCGGCTACAATGAGCAGTTCTTC. Its translation is CASSQESSGYNEQFF.

V and J are TRBV24-1 and TRBJ2-1; 8 nucleotides match TRBD2. This CDR3 has 15 amino acids. V gave up 3 bases and J gave up 2 bases; unmatched junction bases: 2. Germline V CDR1 and CDR2: KGHDR, SFDVKD. The CDR3 coding sequence is TGTGCCACCAGTGATCATAGCGGGGCCTACAATGAGCAGTTCTTC. This sequence encodes CATSDHSGAYNEQFF.